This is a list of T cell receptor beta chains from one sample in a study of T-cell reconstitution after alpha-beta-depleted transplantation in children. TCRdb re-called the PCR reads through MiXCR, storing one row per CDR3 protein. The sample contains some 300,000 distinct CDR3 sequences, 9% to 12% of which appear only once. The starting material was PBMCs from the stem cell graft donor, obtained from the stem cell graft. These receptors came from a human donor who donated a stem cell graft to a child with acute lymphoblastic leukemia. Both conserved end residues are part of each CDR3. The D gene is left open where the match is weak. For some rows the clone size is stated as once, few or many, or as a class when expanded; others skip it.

DNA: TGTGCCAGCAGCGTAGGGCAGGGGAGAGAAAAACTGTTTTTT
CDR3: CASSVGQGREKLFF
D: .
V: TRBV9
size: few
J: TRBJ1-4

DNA: TGCGCCAGCGGATTGACAGGGAACTATGGCTACACCTTC
CDR3: CASGLTGNYGYTF
D: TRBD1
V: TRBV5-1
size: .
J: TRBJ1-2

DNA: TGTGCCAGCAGCGTAGGTCTAGCGGGAGGGCCGATGGAGACCCAGTACTTC
CDR3: CASSVGLAGGPMETQYF
D: TRBD2
V: TRBV11-2
size: .
J: TRBJ2-5

DNA: TGTGCCAGCAGCCAGTCCGCCCTCTACGAGCAGTACTTC
CDR3: CASSQSALYEQYF
D: .
V: TRBV4-2
size: many
J: TRBJ2-7

DNA: TGTGCCAGCAGGGAAGGAGGGGGCGGCACTGAAGCTTTCTTT
CDR3: CASREGGGGTEAFF
D: TRBD1
V: TRBV7-3
size: few
J: TRBJ1-1

DNA: TGCAGCGTTGAGGGGGTAGATACGCAGTATTTT
CDR3: CSVEGVDTQYF
D: .
V: TRBV29-1
size: .
J: TRBJ2-3

DNA: TGTGCCAGCAGTTTCAACAGGGGGGGGAATGAGCAGTTCTTC
CDR3: CASSFNRGGNEQFF
D: .
V: TRBV27
size: few
J: TRBJ2-1

DNA: TGTGCCAGCAGAACAGGCCGTCATACCGGGGAGCTGTTTTTT
CDR3: CASRTGRHTGELFF
D: .
V: TRBV6-1
size: .
J: TRBJ2-2

DNA: TGTGCCATCAGCGGGACTAGCGGGAGTGTCGGGGAGCTGTTTTTT
CDR3: CAISGTSGSVGELFF
D: TRBD2
V: TRBV10-3
size: many
J: TRBJ2-2

DNA: TGTGCCAGCAGACCGACAGGGGGCAACACTGAAGCTTTCTTT
CDR3: CASRPTGGNTEAFF
D: TRBD1
V: TRBV6-2/TRBV6-3
size: many
J: TRBJ1-1

DNA: TGTGCCAGCAGCCAGACTCCCCAGGGGTACAATGAGCAGTTCTTC
CDR3: CASSQTPQGYNEQFF
D: .
V: TRBV7-2
size: few
J: TRBJ2-1

DNA: TGTGCCAGCAGACCTGTGACAGGGGGAGCTGGCTACACCTTC
CDR3: CASRPVTGGAGYTF
D: TRBD1
V: TRBV6-1
size: .
J: TRBJ1-2

DNA: TGTGCCAGCAGCTTAGATGCGGCCTCTGGGACCCAGTACTTC
CDR3: CASSLDAASGTQYF
D: .
V: TRBV7-2
size: .
J: TRBJ2-5

DNA: TGTGCCAGCAGCTTAGACTTAGGGGGCGGAACCTACGAGCAGTACTTC
CDR3: CASSLDLGGGTYEQYF
D: TRBD1
V: TRBV13
size: few
J: TRBJ2-7

DNA: TGTGCCAGCAGCTCGGACAGGGGGCGAGAGCAGTACTTC
CDR3: CASSSDRGREQYF
D: TRBD1
V: TRBV7-2
size: .
J: TRBJ2-7

DNA: TGCGCCAGCAGCTTGGACAGGGGCTCCTACGACCAGTACTTC
CDR3: CASSLDRGSYDQYF
D: TRBD1
V: TRBV5-1
size: .
J: TRBJ2-7

DNA: TGTGCCAGCACAACACACGGGGGACAGGGCTGGAACTATGGCTACACCTTC
CDR3: CASTTHGGQGWNYGYTF
D: TRBD1
V: TRBV6-1
size: .
J: TRBJ1-2

DNA: TGTGCCAGCAGCAATCAGGGGATCACTGAAGCTTTCTTT
CDR3: CASSNQGITEAFF
D: .
V: TRBV7-6
size: few
J: TRBJ1-1

DNA: TGTGCCAGCAGGGAGCGAGAGGGGTTCACAGATACGCAGTATTTT
CDR3: CASREREGFTDTQYF
D: .
V: TRBV5-4
size: few
J: TRBJ2-3

DNA: TGTGCCATCAGAGTGGGGATCCTCGACCAAGAGACCCAGTACTTC
CDR3: CAIRVGILDQETQYF
D: .
V: TRBV10-3
size: .
J: TRBJ2-5

DNA: TGTGCCAGCCGAGGGCGGGAGGTAACCTACGAGCAGTACTTC
CDR3: CASRGREVTYEQYF
D: TRBD2
V: TRBV2
size: few
J: TRBJ2-7

DNA: TGTGCCAGCAGCTTAACGGGGGCTCTTGACACTGAAGCTTTCTTT
CDR3: CASSLTGALDTEAFF
D: .
V: TRBV7-9
size: many
J: TRBJ1-1

DNA: TGTGCCACCAGCAGAGAGGGGAAGACCGGGGAGCTGTTTTTT
CDR3: CATSREGKTGELFF
D: .
V: TRBV15
size: .
J: TRBJ2-2

DNA: TGCGCCAGCAGCCAAGAGGGGCAGGGATACGAGAACTATGGCTACACCTTC
CDR3: CASSQEGQGYENYGYTF
D: .
V: TRBV4-1
size: few
J: TRBJ1-2

DNA: TGTGCCAGCAGTTACTTGCCTAGCGGGGGATACGAGCAGTACTTC
CDR3: CASSYLPSGGYEQYF
D: TRBD2
V: TRBV6-2/TRBV6-3
size: few
J: TRBJ2-7

DNA: TGCGCCAGCAGCGAAGGGTCGATGAACACTGAAGCTTTCTTT
CDR3: CASSEGSMNTEAFF
D: .
V: TRBV4-3
size: .
J: TRBJ1-1

DNA: TGTGCCAGCAGCGTCAGGGGTGATACGCAGTATTTT
CDR3: CASSVRGDTQYF
D: .
V: TRBV12-3/TRBV12-4
size: .
J: TRBJ2-3

DNA: TGTGCCAGCAGTTTTCTGGGGAGCCGAGACCTCGAGCAGTACTTC
CDR3: CASSFLGSRDLEQYF
D: .
V: TRBV12-3/TRBV12-4
size: many
J: TRBJ2-7

DNA: TGCGCCAGCAGCTTGGAGGTCGGTTCGGGTACAGATACGCAGTATTTT
CDR3: CASSLEVGSGTDTQYF
D: .
V: TRBV5-1
size: few
J: TRBJ2-3

DNA: TGTGCCAGCAGCCGAGTACAGGGCTCACAAGAGACCCAGTACTTC
CDR3: CASSRVQGSQETQYF
D: .
V: TRBV7-9
size: many
J: TRBJ2-5

DNA: TGTGCCAGCAGCGTAGCCCCCCGGGGGTCCTCTGGAAACACCATATATTTT
CDR3: CASSVAPRGSSGNTIYF
D: .
V: TRBV9
size: .
J: TRBJ1-3

DNA: TGTGCCAGCAGCTCCAAGGGACCCGTGTCTCAGCAGTACTTC
CDR3: CASSSKGPVSQQYF
D: .
V: TRBV7-9
size: many
J: TRBJ2-7

DNA: TGTGCCACCAGCCGGACTAGCGGGATCTACAATGAGCAGTTCTTC
CDR3: CATSRTSGIYNEQFF
D: TRBD2
V: TRBV15
size: few
J: TRBJ2-1

DNA: TGTGCCAGCAGCCAAGAAGGGGGCGGCTACACCTTC
CDR3: CASSQEGGGYTF
D: TRBD1
V: TRBV3-1
size: .
J: TRBJ1-2

DNA: TGCGCCAGCAGCCCGGGACAGGGGGCTAGCAATGAGCAGTTCTTC
CDR3: CASSPGQGASNEQFF
D: TRBD1
V: TRBV5-1
size: many
J: TRBJ2-1

DNA: TGTGCCAGCAGTGTTAACAGCGACGTTCAGGGGACCCAGTACTTC
CDR3: CASSVNSDVQGTQYF
D: .
V: TRBV6-1
size: .
J: TRBJ2-5

DNA: TGTGCCAGCAGCTTTACAGGGAGCTCCTACGAGCAGTACTTC
CDR3: CASSFTGSSYEQYF
D: .
V: TRBV5-5
size: many
J: TRBJ2-7

DNA: TGTGCCAGTAAGCTACAAGGGGGCATCTATAGCAATCAGCCCCAGCATTTT
CDR3: CASKLQGGIYSNQPQHF
D: TRBD1
V: TRBV19
size: few
J: TRBJ1-5

DNA: TGTGCCAGCGCCGGGGGGCCGGATCAGCCCCAGCATTTT
CDR3: CASAGGPDQPQHF
D: .
V: TRBV12-3/TRBV12-4
size: .
J: TRBJ1-5

DNA: TGTGCCAGCAGCAATGCCCTCTACGAGCAGTACTTC
CDR3: CASSNALYEQYF
D: .
V: TRBV27
size: .
J: TRBJ2-7

DNA: TGCAGTGCTACCACAGGGCGCGCTAATGAAAAACTGTTTTTT
CDR3: CSATTGRANEKLFF
D: .
V: TRBV20-1
size: many
J: TRBJ1-4

DNA: TGTGCCAGCAGCCCCTGGACTAGCGGACCCCAGGGCGATGAGCAGTTCTTC
CDR3: CASSPWTSGPQGDEQFF
D: TRBD2
V: TRBV3-1
size: few
J: TRBJ2-1

DNA: TGCAGTGCTAGATCGAGCCTAGTAAGGATCACAGATACGCAGTATTTT
CDR3: CSARSSLVRITDTQYF
D: .
V: TRBV20-1
size: few
J: TRBJ2-3

DNA: TGTGCCAGCAGTGATACGGCAGGGGATGGGTACGAGCAGTACTTC
CDR3: CASSDTAGDGYEQYF
D: .
V: TRBV25-1
size: .
J: TRBJ2-7

DNA: TGTGCCAGCAGTCTCAGCTGGAGTGGCTGGACCGGGGAGCTGTTTTTT
CDR3: CASSLSWSGWTGELFF
D: .
V: TRBV4-2
size: .
J: TRBJ2-2

DNA: TGTGCCACCAGTGGTCAAACGAACACCGGGGAGCTGTTTTTT
CDR3: CATSGQTNTGELFF
D: .
V: TRBV24-1
size: many
J: TRBJ2-2

DNA: TGCGCCAGCAGCCAAGATAGAACTAGGCGCGAGCAGTACTTC
CDR3: CASSQDRTRREQYF
D: .
V: TRBV4-3
size: few
J: TRBJ2-7